This T cell receptor (beta chain) stems from a study of T cells in Graves' hyperthyroidism and ophthalmopathy. Study-level points and caveats: Most expanded thyroid clonotypes above 0.001 recurred in blood. Ophthalmopathy was identified by the model a median about 6 months ahead of onset.

Patients were aged 18 to 65, had disease duration under 2 months, and had newly diagnosed hyperthyroidism. A word on this clonotype: What it recognizes is unknown.

There were TCR beta CDR3 regions amplified from RNA transcripts. The primer set for the first-round RT-PCR of the TCR CDR3 was HTBI. Each CDR3 protein is one row after TCRdb ran MiXCR on the multiplex PCR reads. Of some 350,000 distinct CDR3 sequences listed, over 15% were seen once; the top ten hold about 4%. The receptor comes from a woman aged 18 to 35 with Graves' hyperthyroidism. The sample consisted of blood.

The CDR3 protein is CASSYSQFSNQPQHF. CDR3 coding DNA: TGTGCCAGCAGTTACTCACAGTTCAGCAATCAGCCCCAGCATTTT. V and J are TRBV6-5 and TRBJ1-5, with no clear D. There are 15 residues in the CDR3. Trimming took 0 bases from V and 1 from J, leaving 7 bases between them. Germline V gene sequence: CDR1 MNHEY, CDR2 SVGAGI.